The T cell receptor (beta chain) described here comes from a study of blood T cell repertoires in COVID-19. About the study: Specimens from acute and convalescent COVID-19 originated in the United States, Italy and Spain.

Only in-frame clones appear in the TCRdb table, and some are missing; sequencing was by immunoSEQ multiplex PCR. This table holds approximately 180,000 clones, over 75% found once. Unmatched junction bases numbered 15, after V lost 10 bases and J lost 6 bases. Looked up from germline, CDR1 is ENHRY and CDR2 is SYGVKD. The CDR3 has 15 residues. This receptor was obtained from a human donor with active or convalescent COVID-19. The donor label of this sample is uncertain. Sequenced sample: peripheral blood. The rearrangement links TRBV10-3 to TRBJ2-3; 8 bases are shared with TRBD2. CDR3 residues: CATLAGKGPSDTQYF. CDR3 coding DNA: TGTGCCACCTTAGCGGGGAAGGGTCCTTCCGATACGCAGTATTTT.